The sequence of this TCR beta chain was determined in a study of OX40 agonist ivuxolimab in advanced cancers. As for the study in general: Antecedent anti-PD-1, anti-PD-L1 or anti-CTLA-4 therapy was permissible, with under 50% having received some.

Data came from immunoSEQ multiplex PCR; TCRdb stores just in-frame clones and leaves some out. The sample has 20,000 to 30,000 clones; 60% to 80% are singletons. Study-level points and caveats: Nonresponders included some who also had low normalized T-cell clonal expansion. Not determined was the antigen specificity of the expanded peripheral T cells.

Turning to this clone: The antigen is unknown.

Per germline, CDR1 MDHEN and CDR2 SYDVKM. This CDR3 region has 16 residues. V was shortened by 5 bases and J by 1 base, with 15 bases between the two germline ends. Sequencing used CD4+ or CD8+ T cells sorted from blood, obtained in a trial of the OX40 agonist ivuxolimab. The clonotype comes from an adult with an advanced solid tumor such as melanoma, head and neck, liver or kidney cancer. The gene calls are TRBV28 and TRBJ2-4; D perhaps matches TRBD1 (6 bases). Written as DNA, the CDR3 is TGTGCCAGCAGTCCAAGTGGACAGTTGGCCAAAAACATTCAGTACTTC. Its translation is CASSPSGQLAKNIQYF.